Following are 18 T cell receptor beta chains from one sample sequenced in a study of blood T cell repertoires in COVID-19. Only in-frame clones appear in the TCRdb table, and some are missing; sequencing was by immunoSEQ multiplex PCR. The sample has roughly 150,000 clones, around 80% seen once. Sequencing used PBMCs or T cells enriched from blood (not recorded which). The receptors were gathered from a woman aged 55-69 years who had recovered from COVID-19.

This chain uses TRBV20-1 with TRBJ1-2; 9 bases match TRBD1. Losses at the gene ends were 6 bases for V and 8 bases for J; bases not matched to a gene: 4. Germline assignment: CDR1 DFQATT and CDR2 SNEGSKA (reference sequence). This CDR3 is 11 amino acids long. The CDR3 here is CSAMTGGGYTF. CDR3 nucleotide sequence: TGCAGTGCAATGACAGGGGGAGGCTACACCTTC.

The J gene is TRBJ1-2, the V gene TRBV5-1; 9 nucleotides match TRBD1. Germline CDR1 SGHRS, CDR2 YFSETQ. This CDR3 is 15 amino acids long. The J segment lost 6 bases and the V segment lost 2 bases, leaving 8 bases of the junction unmatched. The CDR3 here is CASSFSPGQGDGYTF. The CDR3 nucleotides are TGCGCCAGCAGCTTCTCCCCGGGACAGGGTGATGGCTACACCTTC.

The chain combines TRBV10-3 with TRBJ1-2, with a weak D call TRBD1 (5 bases). The V gene lost 3 bases and the J gene lost 7 bases, with 15 bases spanning the gap. This CDR3 region has 14 residues. Germline V gene lookup returns CDR1 ENHRY and CDR2 SYGVKD. CDR3 nucleotide sequence: TGTGCCATCAGTGAACAGGACGGCTCTAGTGGCTACACCTTC. Protein: CAISEQDGSSGYTF.

CDR3 region: CASSLGQPTGQYF. CDR3 nucleotide sequence: TGTGCCAGCAGTTTAGGGCAGCCTACGGGGCAGTACTTC. The chain carries TRBV12-3 or TRBV12-4 and TRBJ2-7; D is uncertain. V lost 1 base, J lost 9 bases, and 13 bases lay in between. The CDR3 is 13 amino acids.

J is TRBJ1-5 and V is TRBV4-1; D might be TRBD1 (6 bases). This CDR3 has 14 amino acids. V was clipped by 2 bases and J by 7 bases, with 12 bases between them. Germline CDR1 and CDR2: MGHRA and YSYEKL. The CDR3 sequence: CASSQQGRGQPQHF. For the CDR3, the DNA is TGCGCCAGCAGCCAACAGGGGCGAGGGCAGCCCCAGCATTTT.

The genes are TRBV7-9 and TRBJ1-5, with a weak D call TRBD1 (5 bases). V gave up 3 bases and J gave up 3 bases, with 9 bases separating them. CDR1 and CDR2 from the germline V gene are SEHNR and FQNEAQ (reference sequence). CDR3 size: 14 residues. Written as DNA, the CDR3 is TGTGCCAGCAGCTTCCGGGACTACAATCAGCCCCAGCATTTT. Its translation is CASSFRDYNQPQHF.

This chain uses TRBV6-4 with TRBJ2-1, with D possibly matching TRBD1 (6 bases). Trimming took 5 bases from V and 8 from J, leaving 13 bases between them. The CDR3 runs to 13 residues. From germline, CDR1 is MRHNA and CDR2 SNTAGT. The CDR3 reads CASSTQGKDEQFF. DNA for the CDR3: TGTGCCAGCAGTACACAGGGAAAGGATGAGCAGTTCTTC.

This rearrangement joins TRBV7-9 to TRBJ1-4; D uncertain. The germline V gene encodes CDR1 SEHNR and CDR2 FQNEAQ (reference sequence). The germline V and J ends were trimmed by 2 bases and 7 bases, with 11 bases remaining between them. The CDR3 runs to 14 residues. As DNA, the CDR3 is TGTGCCAGCAGCTTATACGGGAGCGGTGAAAAACTGTTTTTT. Protein sequence: CASSLYGSGEKLFF.

V usage is TRBV5-1 and J usage is TRBJ2-1, with TRBD2 identical over 10 bases. From germline, CDR1 is SGHRS and CDR2 YFSETQ. Trimming took 4 bases from V and 2 from J; bases not matched to a gene: 3. The length of the CDR3 is 15 residues. CDR3 nucleotide sequence: TGCGCCAGCAGCGTCAGCGGGGGGGCCTACAATGAGCAGTTCTTC. The encoded protein is CASSVSGGAYNEQFF.

This chain joins TRBV19 and TRBJ2-1; D ambiguous. V lost 2 bases and J 4 bases, leaving 6 bases between the germline ends. The CDR3 consists of 13 residues. Germline CDR1 is LNHDA and CDR2 is SQIVND (reference sequence). The CDR3 sequence: CASSITLYNEQFF. In DNA form, the CDR3 reads TGTGCCAGTAGTATAACATTGTACAATGAGCAGTTCTTC. Supplemented by reference TRBV19 and TRBJ2-1, the full variable domain reads DGGITQSPKYLFRKEGQNVTLSCEQNLNHDAMYWYRQDPGQGLRLIYYSQIVNDFQKGDIAEGYSVSREKKESFPLTVTSAQKNPTAFYLCASSITLYNEQFFGPGTRLTVL.

CDR3 bases: TGTGCCAGCAGGACCCAGCGAGTCTACGAGCAGTACTTC. Its protein product is CASRTQRVYEQYF. This chain links TRBV2 with TRBJ2-7; D unresolved. The V end was cut by 6 bases, the J end by 3 bases, with 12 bases between. This CDR3 region has 13 residues. The V gene's germline CDR1 is SNHLY and CDR2 FYNNEI.

This chain connects TRBV5-1 to TRBJ1-1; 9 positions agree with TRBD1. The CDR3 loop spans 17 amino acids. V trimming: 2 bases; J trimming: 5 bases; junction bases outside the gene matches: 13. Per the germline V gene, CDR1 is SGHRS and CDR2 is YFSETQ. The CDR3 DNA sequence: TGCGCCAGCAGCTTAGGAAACCGGGACAGGGCGGGTACTGAAGCTTTCTTT. Protein sequence: CASSLGNRDRAGTEAFF.

This clone turned up a few times. The V and J genes are TRBV5-1 and TRBJ2-2, with 9 bases fitting TRBD2. CDR1 is SGHRS, CDR2 YFSETQ, per germline. The CDR3 has 14 residues. V shed 6 bases, J shed 3 bases, and the junction held 3 bases outside the gene matches. The CDR3 nucleotides are TGCGCCAGCACCAGCGGGGGGCACACCGGGGAGCTGTTTTTT. It codes for CASTSGGHTGELFF.

V usage is TRBV6-5 and J usage is TRBJ1-5, with no clear D. Per germline, CDR1 MNHEY and CDR2 SVGAGI. The V end lost 0 bases, the J end lost 7 bases, and 7 bases lay between the germline ends. CDR3 length: 13 amino acids. DNA of the CDR3: TGTGCCAGCAGTTACTCCGGGAAACAGCCCCAGCATTTT. Protein sequence: CASSYSGKQPQHF.

The rearrangement links TRBV5-1 to TRBJ2-2; D is unclear. V dropped 4 bases and J dropped 3 bases, with 7 bases sitting between them. CDR1 SGHRS and CDR2 YFSETQ come from the germline V gene. The CDR3 is 13 residues long. The chain's CDR3 is CASSVFHTGELFF. CDR3 bases: TGCGCCAGCAGCGTATTCCACACCGGGGAGCTGTTTTTT.

Only one count was recorded for this clone. This chain uses TRBV27 with TRBJ1-3, with TRBD1 matching over 7 bases. Germline lookup yields CDR1 MNHEY and CDR2 SMNVEV (reference sequence). Germline trimming cut 6 bases from V and 3 bases from J; bases unmatched to any gene: 8. The CDR3 sequence is 15 residues long. CDR3 bases: TGTGCCAGCAGCGACACAGGGGTGGGTGGAAACACCATATATTTT. Its translation is CASSDTGVGGNTIYF.

The CDR3 sequence is CASRGQASNTGELFF. The CDR3 coding sequence is TGTGCCAGCAGAGGACAGGCTTCGAACACCGGGGAGCTGTTTTTT. The V and J genes are TRBV6-4 and TRBJ2-2; TRBD1 agrees at 7 bases. The V gene end was trimmed by 6 bases and the J gene end by 0 bases; junction bases not matched to a gene: 4. Germline-derived CDR1 and CDR2 are MRHNA and SNTAGT. CDR3 length: 15 amino acids.

V is TRBV19 and J is TRBJ2-3; D not certain. Looked up from germline, CDR1 is LNHDA and CDR2 is SQIVND (reference sequence). The CDR3 contains 11 residues. The ends were cut back, 5 bases at V and 6 bases at J, with 6 bases in the middle. CDR3 sequence reads: CASSPGDTQYF. DNA of the CDR3: TGTGCCAGTAGTCCCGGGGATACGCAGTATTTT.